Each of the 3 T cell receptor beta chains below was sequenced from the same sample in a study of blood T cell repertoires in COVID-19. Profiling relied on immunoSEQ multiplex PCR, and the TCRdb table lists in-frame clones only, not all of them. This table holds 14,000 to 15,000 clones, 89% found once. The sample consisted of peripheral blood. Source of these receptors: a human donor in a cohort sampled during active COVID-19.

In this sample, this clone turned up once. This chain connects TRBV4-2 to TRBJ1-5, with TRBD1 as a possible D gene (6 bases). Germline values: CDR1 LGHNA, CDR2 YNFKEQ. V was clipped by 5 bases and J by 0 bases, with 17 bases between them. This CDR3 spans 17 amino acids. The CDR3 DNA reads TGTGCCAGCAGCTCACGCGGGGGGGCCCATAGCAATCAGCCCCAGCATTTT. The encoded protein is CASSSRGGAHSNQPQHF.

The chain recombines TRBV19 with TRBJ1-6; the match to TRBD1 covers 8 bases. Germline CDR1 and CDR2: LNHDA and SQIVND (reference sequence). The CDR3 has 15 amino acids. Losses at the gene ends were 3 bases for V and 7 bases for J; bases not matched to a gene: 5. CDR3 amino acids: CASSIQGADNSPLHF. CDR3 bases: TGTGCCAGTAGTATTCAGGGGGCCGACAATTCACCCCTCCACTTT.

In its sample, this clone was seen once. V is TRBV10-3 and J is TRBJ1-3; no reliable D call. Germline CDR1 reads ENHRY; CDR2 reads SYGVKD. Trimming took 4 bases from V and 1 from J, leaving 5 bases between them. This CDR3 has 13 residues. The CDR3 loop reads CAISGASGNTIYF. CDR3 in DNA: TGTGCCATCAGTGGGGCATCTGGAAACACCATATATTTT.